The entry below gives a single TCR beta chain sequence along with its context. Antigen specificity is unknown. Germline assignment: CDR1 MGHRA and CDR2 YSYEKL. Losses at the gene ends were 1 base for V and 4 bases for J; bases not matched to a gene: 8. This CDR3 spans 16 amino acids. Using immunoSEQ multiplex PCR, the repertoire was profiled, and TCRdb retains in-frame clones only, with some absent. The profile shows more than 85,000 clones, about 93% of them singletons. The source of the sample is a study of graft-versus-host responses after intestinal transplantation. The study's findings and limits: HvG clone declines early post-transplant were associated with peak circulating GvH levels.

The specimen was unstimulated CD8+ T cells sorted from spleen or lymph node cells, collected before intestinal transplant. The TCR was taken from a human donor who received an intestinal transplant. V and J are TRBV4-1 and TRBJ2-3; 7 positions match TRBD1. The CDR3 reads CASSQGQGVVADTQYF. The CDR3 DNA sequence: TGCGCCAGCAGCCAAGGTCAGGGGGTGGTCGCAGATACGCAGTATTTT.